The 22 T cell receptor beta chains given below trace back to one sample, sequenced in a study of tumor-infiltrating lymphocytes in localized non-small cell lung cancer. TCRdb keeps only in-frame clones here, not all; method: immunoSEQ multiplex PCR. The profile shows about 2,700 clones, less than 75% of them singletons. Source material: uninvolved lung tissue not adjacent to the tumor. The receptors shown here come from a human donor with non-small cell lung cancer.

This chain uses TRBV5-1 with TRBJ2-7, with D unresolved. The V end lost 2 bases, the J end lost 3 bases, and 12 bases lay between the germline ends. This CDR3 comprises 14 residues. Germline lookup yields CDR1 SGHRS and CDR2 YFSETQ. The CDR3 DNA is TGCGCCAGCAGCTTTGGTGAACCAGGCTACGAGCAGTACTTC. As protein: CASSFGEPGYEQYF.

The chain recombines TRBV29-1 with TRBJ2-7; no clear D gene. The V end lost 6 bases, the J end lost 6 bases, and 15 bases lay between the germline ends. Germline CDR1 reads SQVTM; CDR2 reads ANQGSEA. The CDR3 loop spans 12 amino acids. In DNA form, the CDR3 reads TGCAGCGTCACCCTCGAGGCGTCCGAGCAGTACTTC. Its translation: CSVTLEASEQYF.

J is TRBJ1-2 and V is TRBV25-1; D ambiguous. The CDR3 runs to 11 residues. The germline CDR1 and CDR2 sequences are MGHDK and SYGVNS. Trimming removed 3 bases from V and 5 bases from J, with 4 bases in between. CDR3 amino acids: CASSELYGYTF. CDR3 nucleotides: TGTGCCAGCAGTGAGCTATATGGCTACACCTTC.

The chain is built from TRBV27 and TRBJ2-1; D call uncertain. Trimming shortened V by 5 bases and J by 9 bases, and 14 bases separated the two germline ends. This CDR3 is built from 13 residues. Looked up from germline, CDR1 is MNHEY and CDR2 is SMNVEV (reference sequence). This CDR3 is CASSTIEALEQFF. DNA of the CDR3: TGTGCCAGCAGTACCATAGAGGCGCTTGAGCAGTTCTTC.

This clone is a singleton in its sample. The chain uses TRBV28 and TRBJ2-1; D remains ambiguous. The V gene lost 6 bases and the J gene lost 5 bases, with 20 bases spanning the gap. Germline CDR1 reads MDHEN; CDR2 reads SYDVKM. CDR3 length: 16 residues. This CDR3 is CASSQSIPRVDNEQFF. In DNA form, the CDR3 reads TGTGCCAGCAGCCAATCAATCCCTAGGGTTGACAATGAGCAGTTCTTC.

The chain recombines TRBV5-6 with TRBJ2-7, with D hard to call. The germline V and J ends were trimmed by 0 bases and 8 bases, with 15 bases remaining between them. The CDR3 loop spans 14 amino acids. Germline-derived CDR1 and CDR2 are SGHDT and YYEEEE. The CDR3 here is CASSLGAVPSKQYF. CDR3 coding DNA: TGTGCCAGCAGCTTGGGGGCGGTGCCCTCCAAGCAGTACTTC. The whole variable domain, filled in from reference TRBV5-6 and TRBJ2-7, reads DAGVTQSPTHLIKTRGQQVTLRCSPKSGHDTVSWYQQALGQGPQFIFQYYEEEERQRGNFPDRFSGHQFPNYSSELNVNALLLGDSALYLCASSLGAVPSKQYFGPGTRLTVT.

The rearrangement links TRBV29-1 to TRBJ1-3; D remains unclear. V lost 6 bases, J lost 0 bases, and 12 bases lay in between. Germline V lookup: CDR1 SQVTM, CDR2 ANQGSEA. This CDR3 is built from 14 residues. CDR3 protein: CSVRAHGSGNTIYF. DNA of the CDR3: TGCAGCGTCCGAGCCCACGGCTCTGGAAACACCATATATTTT. Full variable domain (remainder filled in from reference TRBV29-1 and TRBJ1-3): SAVISQKPSRDICQRGTSLTIQCQVDSQVTMMFWYRQQPGQSLTLIATANQGSEATYESGFVIDKFPISRPNLTFSTLTVSNMSPEDSSIYLCSVRAHGSGNTIYFGEGSWLTVV.

The chain combines TRBV7-9 with TRBJ2-7; 7 nucleotides align to TRBD1. The CDR3 has 14 amino acids. Germline CDR1 reads SEHNR; CDR2 reads FQNEAQ (reference sequence). After removal of 5 bases from V and 6 bases from J, the junction contained 10 bases not matched to a gene. The CDR3 DNA is TGTGCCAGCAGCCTAATAACAGGGGTTGTCGAGCAGTACTTC. As protein: CASSLITGVVEQYF.

This chain links TRBV5-8 with TRBJ1-2; D is possibly TRBD1 (5 bases). The germline V gene encodes CDR1 SGHTS and CDR2 YDEGEE. V lost 4 bases and J 7 bases, leaving 14 bases between the germline ends. The CDR3 is 13 residues long. CDR3 sequence (DNA): TGTGCCAGCAGCCCCGGACAATTCGGTGGCTACACCTTC. Translation: CASSPGQFGGYTF.

The gene calls are TRBV29-1 and TRBJ2-1; D gene uncertain. CDR3 size: 14 residues. Germline lookup yields CDR1 SQVTM and CDR2 ANQGSEA. V was clipped by 0 bases and J by 9 bases, with 15 bases between them. The CDR3 nucleotides are TGCAGCGTTGAAGAAGGAATACCCGGGTTTGAGCAGTTCTTC. Translating it yields CSVEEGIPGFEQFF.

The chain employs TRBV29-1 and TRBJ2-7, with 7 nucleotides matching TRBD2. CDR1 is SQVTM and CDR2 is ANQGSEA in the germline V gene. V shed 4 bases, J shed 6 bases, and the junction held 9 bases outside the gene matches. This CDR3 comprises 13 residues. In nucleotides, the CDR3 is TGCAGCGTTGTTCCCGGGGGGTCATTCGAGCAGTACTTC. Translating gives CSVVPGGSFEQYF.

The table lists this clone with a count of one. Mismatch with germline at one junction end may stem from a read error. The gene calls are TRBV7-7 and TRBJ2-1, with TRBD2 matching over 10 bases. CDR1 is SSHAT, CDR2 FNYEAQ, per germline (reference sequence). This CDR3 has 14 residues. CDR3 sequence reads: CASKPGLASDEQFF. The CDR3 nucleotides are TGTGCTAGCAAACCGGGACTAGCGAGCGATGAGCAGTTCTTC.

The J gene is TRBJ2-7, the V gene TRBV23-1, with D perhaps matching TRBD1 (6 bases). TRBV23-1 is identified as an open reading frame with a role that is uncertain. This CDR3 has 15 amino acids. V was cut by 1 base and J by 3 bases, with 13 bases left in between. The CDR3 DNA reads as TGCGCCAGCAGTCAATGGGTGGGGGCTGGCTACGAGCAGTACTTC. Translation gives CASSQWVGAGYEQYF.

J is TRBJ2-7 and V is TRBV2; 10 bases fit TRBD1. The J segment lost 7 bases and the V segment lost 5 bases, leaving 5 bases of the junction unmatched. CDR1 is SNHLY, CDR2 FYNNEI, per germline. The CDR3 contains 13 residues. The chain's CDR3 is CASSRQGAREQYF. For the CDR3, the DNA is TGTGCCAGCAGTCGACAGGGGGCGCGGGAGCAGTACTTC.

The J gene is TRBJ1-1, the V gene TRBV6-1; D is unresolved. CDR3 length equals 14 residues. With 0 bases removed from V and 1 base from J, the gap between germline ends came to 6 bases. In germline, CDR1 is MNHNS, CDR2 SASEGT. The DNA for the CDR3 is TGTGCCAGCAGTGAAGCGGAAGAGAACACTGAAGCTTTCTTT. This sequence encodes CASSEAEENTEAFF.

The chain couples TRBV27 to TRBJ2-7; D may be TRBD1 (7 bases). The CDR3 extends over 13 amino acids. Germline V gives CDR1 MNHEY, CDR2 SMNVEV (reference sequence). V was cut by 6 bases and J by 7 bases, with 16 bases left in between. CDR3 sequence reads: CASSPAGGGEQYF. The CDR3 DNA follows: TGTGCCAGCAGCCCGGCAGGGGGAGGAGAGCAGTACTTC.

This clone came up once. The J gene is TRBJ2-2, the V gene TRBV20-1; D gene uncertain. The CDR3 extends over 11 amino acids. V lost 5 bases to trimming and J lost 8 bases, with 9 bases between them. CDR1 and CDR2 from the germline V gene are DFQATT and SNEGSKA (reference sequence). CDR3 bases: TGCAGTGCTCCGGGCCTTGGGGAGCTGTTTTTT. This sequence encodes CSAPGLGELFF.

The chain combines TRBV28 with TRBJ1-1; 7 bases are shared with TRBD1. Trimming at V came to 6 bases and at J to 5 bases, leaving 9 bases not matched to a gene. The CDR3 has 14 residues. CDR1 MDHEN and CDR2 SYDVKM come from the germline V gene. This chain's CDR3 is CASSQGGHWTEAFF. The CDR3, as DNA: TGTGCCAGCAGCCAGGGGGGGCACTGGACTGAAGCTTTCTTT.

This chain connects TRBV28 to TRBJ2-7; the match to TRBD1 covers 10 bases. The CDR3 runs to 16 residues. CDR1 and CDR2 from the germline V gene are MDHEN and SYDVKM. Germline trimming cut 2 bases from V and 7 bases from J; bases unmatched to any gene: 11. The CDR3 DNA sequence: TGTGCCAGCAGTTTACCATCCGGGACAGGGGTAGGAGAGCAGTACTTC. Translated: CASSLPSGTGVGEQYF. Variable domain in full (rest from reference TRBV28 and TRBJ2-7): DVKVTQSSRYLVKRTGEKVFLECVQDMDHENMFWYRQDPGLGLRLIYFSYDVKMKEKGDIPEGYSVSREKKERFSLILESASTNQTSMYLCASSLPSGTGVGEQYFGPGTRLTVT.

The chain carries TRBV14 and TRBJ2-7; no firm D call. V dropped 1 base and J dropped 8 bases, with 9 bases sitting between them. CDR1 and CDR2 from the germline V gene are SGHDN and FVKESK. CDR3 size: 12 residues. CDR3 nucleotide sequence: TGTGCCAGCAGCCAAGTCACGGCTAAGCAGTACTTC. Translating it yields CASSQVTAKQYF.

This clone is categorized as medium-sized (0.01 to 0.1%). The J gene is TRBJ2-2, the V gene TRBV5-1; no firm D call. The V gene lost 1 base and the J gene lost 7 bases, with 5 bases spanning the gap. CDR1 and CDR2 from the germline V gene are SGHRS and YFSETQ. CDR3 length: 12 residues. This chain's CDR3 is CASSLIDGELFF. The CDR3 DNA is TGCGCCAGCAGCTTGATCGACGGGGAGCTGTTTTTT.

By share, this clone counts as large. The sample carries other DNA sequences with the same CDR3. This chain connects TRBV7-8 to TRBJ1-4; possible D gene TRBD1, 5 bases. Germline loops: CDR1 SGHVS, CDR2 FQNEAQ. The CDR3 loop spans 14 amino acids. V lost 1 base to trimming and J lost 8 bases, with 11 bases between them. The CDR3 DNA follows: TGTGCCAGCAGCTTAGGAGGGGTAGGGGAAAAACTGTTTTTT. Residues: CASSLGGVGEKLFF.